This TCR beta chain appears in the sequencing data of a study of blood T cell repertoires in COVID-19. Turning to the study itself: T cells, B-cell-depleted T cells, or PBMCs provided the cDNA or gDNA that served as material.

The CDR3 totals 14 residues. The V and J ends lost 3 bases and 2 bases respectively, with 7 bases between them. The V gene's germline CDR1 is SNHLY and CDR2 FYNNEI. Clones were read by immunoSEQ multiplex PCR, and TCRdb kept only the in-frame ones, dropping some. Here the sample spans 150,000 to 200,000 clones, 81% being singletons. This clone showed up just once. The sequenced sample consisted of peripheral blood. The source is a woman aged 40 to 55 with COVID-19, enrolled during active disease. The chain combines TRBV2 with TRBJ1-4; D not certain. Written as DNA, the CDR3 is TGTGCCAGCAGTGAGCAGAGGACTAATGAAAAACTGTTTTTT. Its translation: CASSEQRTNEKLFF.